The present T cell receptor beta chain was sequenced within a study of T cells in Graves' hyperthyroidism and ophthalmopathy. From RNA transcripts, TCR beta CDR3 regions were amplified. The TCR CDR3 first-round RT-PCR relied on the HTBI primer set. TCRdb reprocessed the multiplex PCR reads with MiXCR, giving one entry per CDR3 protein. The table has some 500,000 distinct CDR3 sequences, approximately 15% seen once. This clonotype showed up just a few times. Hyperthyroidism patients were newly diagnosed, had disease duration under 2 months, and were aged 18 to 65 years. Lactation, pregnancy, other autoimmune disease or uncontrolled infection led to exclusion of patients. CDR3 length: 17 amino acids. Germline-derived CDR1 and CDR2 are ENHRY and SYGVKD. V was clipped by 7 bases and J by 4 bases; unmatched bases: 7.

This chain connects TRBV10-3 to TRBJ2-2; the match to TRBD2 covers 15 bases. Material: blood. The receptor was isolated from a woman aged 18-29 years with Graves' hyperthyroidism. The CDR3 coding sequence is TGTGCCATCAACGGACTAGCGGGAGGGCCGGGCACCGGGGAGCTGTTTTTT. Protein sequence: CAINGLAGGPGTGELFF.